This entry is about one T cell receptor (beta chain). What it binds is not known. The sample belongs to a study of read filtering for tumor transcriptome and immune sequencing. Across the whole study: R-ISS stage counts were roughly eight for I, approximately 15 for II, about 7 for III. RNA-seq yielded only 85 to 1273 TCR reads, IR-seq about 4 to 10.27 million. Study observations and caveats: Sorted CD138-negative bone marrow cells were not purified T cells. In IR-seq, single-read clonotypes were roughly 80% of clonotypes but around 3.5% of reads.

This library used around 400 ng RNA and molecular barcoded adaptors spanning alpha/delta and beta/gamma chains. Each CDR3 protein is one row after TCRdb ran MiXCR on the reads. The sample holds 30,000 to 40,000 distinct CDR3 sequences; less than 15% are singletons and the top ten take 18%. Looked up from germline, CDR1 is MNHNY and CDR2 is SVGAGI (reference sequence). V gave up 6 bases and J gave up 3 bases, with 11 bases separating them. This CDR3 has 13 amino acids. The receptor was derived from a donor aged 40 or over with multiple myeloma. The J gene is TRBJ1-1, the V gene TRBV6-6, with a weak D call TRBD1 (5 bases). Material: a population of CD138-negative cells sorted from bone marrow. CDR3 residues: CASRRDGDTEAFF. The CDR3 DNA reads as TGTGCCAGCAGGCGGGACGGAGACACTGAAGCTTTCTTT.